This T cell receptor beta chain was sequenced in a study of shared clonotypes between healthy human individuals. This CDR3 is 13 amino acids long. The germline V and J ends were trimmed by 1 base and 4 bases, with 4 bases remaining between them. Germline V gives CDR1 KGHSH, CDR2 LQKENI. In the case of this clone: Its antigen is still unknown.

Study results and limitations: A generally larger estimated richness was seen in naive subsets than in memory subsets.

Execution of the assay was at deep level. The data were produced by immunoSEQ multiplex PCR, yet TCRdb's version contains in-frame clones alone and is incomplete. The sample shows 2 million to 2.5 million clones, roughly 93% of them seen only once. The sample consisted of naive CD4+ T cells from PBMCs. Sample subset: CD45RA+ positively selected. V usage is TRBV18 and J usage is TRBJ1-4; no clear D gene. The receptor was isolated from a man aged 18 to 30 in good health. Some clones in this sample may be carry-over from other donors' samples. CDR3 amino acids: CASSPLDNEKLFF. In nucleotides, the CDR3 is TGTGCCAGCTCACCACTGGATAATGAAAAACTGTTTTTT.